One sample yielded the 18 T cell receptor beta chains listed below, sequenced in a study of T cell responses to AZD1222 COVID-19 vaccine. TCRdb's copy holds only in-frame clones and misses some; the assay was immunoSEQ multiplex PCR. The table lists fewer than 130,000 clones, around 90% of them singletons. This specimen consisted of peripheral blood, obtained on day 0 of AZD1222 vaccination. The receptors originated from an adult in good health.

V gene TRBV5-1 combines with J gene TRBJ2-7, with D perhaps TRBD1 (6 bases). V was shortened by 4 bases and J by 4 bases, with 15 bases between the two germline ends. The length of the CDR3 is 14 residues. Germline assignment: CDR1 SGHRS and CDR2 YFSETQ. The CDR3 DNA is TGCGCCAGCAGCCCCAGTACAGGGCGGTACGAGCAGTACTTC. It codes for CASSPSTGRYEQYF.

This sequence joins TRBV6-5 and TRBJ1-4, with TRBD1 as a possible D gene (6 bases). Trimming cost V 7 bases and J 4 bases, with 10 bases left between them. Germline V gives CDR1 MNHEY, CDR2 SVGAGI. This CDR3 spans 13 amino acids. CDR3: CASTGQFNEKLFF. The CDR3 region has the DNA TGTGCCAGCACCGGACAGTTTAATGAAAAACTGTTTTTT.

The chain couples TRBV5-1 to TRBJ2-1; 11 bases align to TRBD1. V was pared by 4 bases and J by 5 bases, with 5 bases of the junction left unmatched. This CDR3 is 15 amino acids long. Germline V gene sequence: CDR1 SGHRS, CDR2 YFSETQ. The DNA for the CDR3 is TGCGCCAGCAGCGCAGGACAGGGGGCCCACAATGAGCAGTTCTTC. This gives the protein CASSAGQGAHNEQFF.

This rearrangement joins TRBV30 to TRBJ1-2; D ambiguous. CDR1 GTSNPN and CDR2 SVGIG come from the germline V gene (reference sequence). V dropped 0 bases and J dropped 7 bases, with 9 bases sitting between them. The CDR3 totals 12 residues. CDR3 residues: CAWSVAGPGYTF. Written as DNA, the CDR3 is TGTGCCTGGAGTGTAGCTGGTCCTGGCTACACCTTC.

CDR3 protein: CASSLAGVRSEQYF. Written as DNA, the CDR3 is TGTGCCAGCAGCTTAGCGGGGGTACGGTCCGAGCAGTACTTC. The V and J genes are TRBV11-2 and TRBJ2-7; TRBD2 is a possible D gene (6 bases). CDR1 and CDR2 from the germline V gene are SGHAT and FQNNGV. Trimming removed 1 base from V and 6 bases from J, with 13 bases in between. The length of the CDR3 is 14 residues.

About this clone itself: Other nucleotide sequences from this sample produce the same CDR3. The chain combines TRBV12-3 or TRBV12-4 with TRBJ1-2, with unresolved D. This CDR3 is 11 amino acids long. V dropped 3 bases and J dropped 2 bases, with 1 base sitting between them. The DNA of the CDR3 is TGTGCCAGCAGTTTGAACTATGGCTACACCTTC. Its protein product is CASSLNYGYTF.

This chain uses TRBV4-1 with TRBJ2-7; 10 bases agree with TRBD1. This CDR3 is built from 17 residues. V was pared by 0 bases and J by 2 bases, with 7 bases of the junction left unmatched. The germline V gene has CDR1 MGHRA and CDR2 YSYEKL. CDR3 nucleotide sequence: TGCGCCAGCAGCCAAGATCGTGGGACAGGGGCTGCCTACGAGCAGTACTTC. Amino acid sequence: CASSQDRGTGAAYEQYF.

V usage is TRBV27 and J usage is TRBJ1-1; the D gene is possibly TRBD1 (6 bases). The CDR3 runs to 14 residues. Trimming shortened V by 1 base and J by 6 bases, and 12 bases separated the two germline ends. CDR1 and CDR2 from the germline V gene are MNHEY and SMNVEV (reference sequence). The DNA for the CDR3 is TGTGCCAGCAGTTTATATACAGGGATGGCTGAAGCTTTCTTT. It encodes CASSLYTGMAEAFF.

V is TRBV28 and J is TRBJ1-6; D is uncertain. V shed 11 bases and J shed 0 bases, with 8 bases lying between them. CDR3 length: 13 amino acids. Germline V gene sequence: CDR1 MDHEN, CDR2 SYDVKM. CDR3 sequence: CASKGSYNSPLHF. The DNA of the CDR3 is TGTGCCTCCAAAGGCTCCTATAATTCACCCCTCCACTTT.

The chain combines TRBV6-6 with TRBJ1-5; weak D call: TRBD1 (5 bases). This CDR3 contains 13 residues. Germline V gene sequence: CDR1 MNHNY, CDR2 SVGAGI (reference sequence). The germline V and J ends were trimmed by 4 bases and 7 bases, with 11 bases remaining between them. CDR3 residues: CASSSGGRQPQHF. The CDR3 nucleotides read TGTGCCAGCAGTTCCGGGGGAAGGCAGCCCCAGCATTTT.

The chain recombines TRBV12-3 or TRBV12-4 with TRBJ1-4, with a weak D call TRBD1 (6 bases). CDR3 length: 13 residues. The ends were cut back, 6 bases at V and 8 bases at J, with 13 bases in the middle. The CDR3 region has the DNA TGTGCCAGCAGCGCAGGGGAGGGGGAAAAACTGTTTTTT. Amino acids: CASSAGEGEKLFF.

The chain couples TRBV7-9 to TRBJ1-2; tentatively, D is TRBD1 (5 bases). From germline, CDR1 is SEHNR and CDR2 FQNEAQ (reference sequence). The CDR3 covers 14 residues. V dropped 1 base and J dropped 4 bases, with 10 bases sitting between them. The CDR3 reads CASSLDRTTYGYTF. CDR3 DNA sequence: TGTGCCAGCAGCTTAGACAGGACCACCTATGGCTACACCTTC.

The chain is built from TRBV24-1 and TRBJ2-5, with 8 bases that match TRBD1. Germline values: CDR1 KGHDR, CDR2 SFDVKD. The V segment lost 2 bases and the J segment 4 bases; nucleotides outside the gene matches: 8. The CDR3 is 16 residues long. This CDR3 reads CATSDSVRGRPETQYF. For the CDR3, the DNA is TGTGCCACCAGTGATTCGGTCAGGGGGCGACCAGAGACCCAGTACTTC.

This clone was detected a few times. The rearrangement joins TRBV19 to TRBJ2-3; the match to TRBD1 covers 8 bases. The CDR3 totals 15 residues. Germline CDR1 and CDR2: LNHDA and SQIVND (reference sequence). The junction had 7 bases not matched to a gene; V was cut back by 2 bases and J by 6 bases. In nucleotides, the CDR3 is TGTGCCAGTAGTATACAGGGGGCCCTCAGGGATACGCAGTATTTT. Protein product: CASSIQGALRDTQYF.

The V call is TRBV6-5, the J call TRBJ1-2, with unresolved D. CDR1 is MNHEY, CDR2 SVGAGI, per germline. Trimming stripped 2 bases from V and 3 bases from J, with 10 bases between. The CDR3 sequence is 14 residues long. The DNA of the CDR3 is TGTGCCAGCAGTTACGGCGGGAACGACTATGGCTACACCTTC. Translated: CASSYGGNDYGYTF.

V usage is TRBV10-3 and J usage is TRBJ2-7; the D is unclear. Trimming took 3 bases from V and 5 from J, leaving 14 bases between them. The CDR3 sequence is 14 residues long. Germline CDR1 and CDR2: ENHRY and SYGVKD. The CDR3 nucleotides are TGTGCCATCAGTGATCGGAGTTCTATTAACGAGCAGTACTTC. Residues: CAISDRSSINEQYF.

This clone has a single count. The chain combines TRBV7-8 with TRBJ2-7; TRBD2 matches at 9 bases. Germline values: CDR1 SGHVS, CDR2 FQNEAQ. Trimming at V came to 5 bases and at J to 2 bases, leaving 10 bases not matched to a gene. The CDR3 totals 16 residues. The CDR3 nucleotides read TGTGCCAGCAGCCTCGTCCTAGCGGGATCTACCTACGAGCAGTACTTC. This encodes CASSLVLAGSTYEQYF.

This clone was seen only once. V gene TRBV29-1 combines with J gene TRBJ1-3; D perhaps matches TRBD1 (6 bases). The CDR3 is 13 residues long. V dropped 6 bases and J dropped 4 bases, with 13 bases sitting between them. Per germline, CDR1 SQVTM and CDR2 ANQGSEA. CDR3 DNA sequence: TGCAGCGTACAGGGCTCGAAAGGAAACACCATATATTTT. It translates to CSVQGSKGNTIYF.